This TCR beta chain was recovered during a study of T cell clusters in autoimmune cytopenias. About the research overall: The median distinct TRB clonotype count was roughly 2,400 per sample, from a median roughly 52,000 reads.

The CDR3 is 15 residues long. Germline V gives CDR1 MDHEN, CDR2 SYDVKM. Study results and limitations: TRB repertoire shifts in secondary cytopenia and chronic lymphocytic leukemia mostly reflected lymphoma, not autoimmunity.

Each sample's input was roughly 250 ng genomic DNA, about 38,000 genome equivalents. Details on this clonotype: The antigen is not known.

TRB rearrangements were amplified by touch-down multiplex PCR with mixed TRB-A/B primers. TCRdb re-called the multiplex PCR reads, yielding one record per CDR3 amino acid sequence without DNA. The listing records about 3,500 distinct CDR3 sequences. The clonotype was recovered from a human donor with an autoimmune cytopenia or autoimmune hepatitis (not recorded which). The rearrangement uses TRBV28 and TRBJ1-6; TCRdb's assignment of TRBD1 cannot be checked, as there is no DNA. Sequencing was done on a sample of peripheral blood. The CDR3 loop reads CASTITGTGNSPLHF.